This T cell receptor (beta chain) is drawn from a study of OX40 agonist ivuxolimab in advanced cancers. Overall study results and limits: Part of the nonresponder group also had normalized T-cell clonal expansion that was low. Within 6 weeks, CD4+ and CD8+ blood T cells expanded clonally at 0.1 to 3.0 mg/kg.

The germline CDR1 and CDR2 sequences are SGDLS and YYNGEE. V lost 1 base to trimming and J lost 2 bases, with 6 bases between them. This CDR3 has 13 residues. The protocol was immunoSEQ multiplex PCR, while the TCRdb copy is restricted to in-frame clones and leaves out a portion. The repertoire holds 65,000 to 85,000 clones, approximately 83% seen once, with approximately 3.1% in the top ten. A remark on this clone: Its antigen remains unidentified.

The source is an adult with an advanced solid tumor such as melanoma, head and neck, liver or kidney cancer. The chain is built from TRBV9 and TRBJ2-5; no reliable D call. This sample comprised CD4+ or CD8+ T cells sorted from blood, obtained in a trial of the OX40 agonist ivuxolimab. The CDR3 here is CASSVMGQETQYF. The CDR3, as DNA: TGTGCCAGCAGCGTAATGGGGCAAGAGACCCAGTACTTC.